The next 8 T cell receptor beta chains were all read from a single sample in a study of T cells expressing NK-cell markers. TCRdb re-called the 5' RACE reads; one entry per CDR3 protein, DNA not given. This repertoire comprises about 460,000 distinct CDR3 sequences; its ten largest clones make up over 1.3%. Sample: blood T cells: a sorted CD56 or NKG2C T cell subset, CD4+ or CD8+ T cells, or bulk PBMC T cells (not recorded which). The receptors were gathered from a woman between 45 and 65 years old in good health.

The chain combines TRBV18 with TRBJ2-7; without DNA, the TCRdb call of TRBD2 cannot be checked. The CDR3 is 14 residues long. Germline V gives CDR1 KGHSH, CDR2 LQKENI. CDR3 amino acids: CASSPGALTYEQYF.

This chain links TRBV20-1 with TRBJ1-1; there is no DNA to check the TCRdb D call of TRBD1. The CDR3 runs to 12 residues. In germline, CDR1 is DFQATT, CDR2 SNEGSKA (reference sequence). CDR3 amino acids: CSALPRESEAFF.

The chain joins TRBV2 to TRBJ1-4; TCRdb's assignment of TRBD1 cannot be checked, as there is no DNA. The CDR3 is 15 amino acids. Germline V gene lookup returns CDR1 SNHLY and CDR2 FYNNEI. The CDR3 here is CASSGPGALEGKLFF.

The CDR3 loop is CASTRTGDRSGELFF. The chain recombines TRBV7-8 with TRBJ2-2; TCRdb lists TRBD2, though no DNA is available to test this call. Germline assignment: CDR1 SGHVS and CDR2 FQNEAQ. This CDR3 spans 15 amino acids.

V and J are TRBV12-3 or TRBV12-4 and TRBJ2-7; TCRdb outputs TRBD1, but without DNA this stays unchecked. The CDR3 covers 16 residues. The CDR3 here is CASSLRIGGTLVKEYF.

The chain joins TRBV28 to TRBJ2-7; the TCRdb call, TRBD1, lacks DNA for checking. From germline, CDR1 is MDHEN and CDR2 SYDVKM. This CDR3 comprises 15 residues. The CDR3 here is CASSLISGGTDEQYF. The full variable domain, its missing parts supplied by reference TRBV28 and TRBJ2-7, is DVKVTQSSRYLVKRTGEKVFLECVQDMDHENMFWYRQDPGLGLRLIYFSYDVKMKEKGDIPEGYSVSREKKERFSLILESASTNQTSMYLCASSLISGGTDEQYFGPGTRLTVT.

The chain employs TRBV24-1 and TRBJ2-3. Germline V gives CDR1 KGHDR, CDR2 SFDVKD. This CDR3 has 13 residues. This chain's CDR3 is CATSDSTGRTQYF.

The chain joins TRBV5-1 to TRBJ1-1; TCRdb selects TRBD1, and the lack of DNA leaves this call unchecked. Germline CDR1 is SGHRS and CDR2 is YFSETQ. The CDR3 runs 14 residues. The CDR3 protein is CASSAAGTAPEAFF.